This T cell receptor (beta chain) was documented in a study of human T cells and chemical hapten exposure. About the study: Small volume differences among pooled libraries mainly caused per-sample TCR yield variation. Study outcomes and limitations: Expanded TCRs made up significantly more big CDR3 similarity clusters than controls did.

The time point here: pre-sensitization, week 0. Treatment given: therapeutic diphenylcyclopropenone sensitization with weekly scalp DPC. Alopecia patients deemed DPC-suitable, aged 18 to 70, excluding pregnancy. The germline V gene has CDR1 SQVTM and CDR2 ANQGSEA. This CDR3 is built from 11 residues. V gave up 6 bases and J gave up 0 bases, with 6 bases separating them. In the case of this clonotype: Its specificity is not known.

The study's library attached unique molecular identifiers to single cDNA molecules. TCRdb re-called the RACE reads with MiXCR, one entry per CDR3 protein. The sample carries tens of thousands of distinct CDR3 sequences, more than 9% recorded once. The rearrangement links TRBV29-1 to TRBJ2-7; the D gene is possibly TRBD2 (5 bases). The TCR was taken from a young man with alopecia areata. Some clones in this sample may be carry-over from other donors' samples. The specimen comprised whole blood, sampled in connection with sensitization to the hapten diphenylcyclopropenone (DPC). The CDR3 is CSVRGSYEQYF. The DNA for the CDR3 is TGCAGCGTCCGGGGCTCCTACGAGCAGTACTTC.